This T cell receptor (beta chain) was observed in a study of OX40 agonist ivuxolimab in advanced cancers. Assay used: immunoSEQ multiplex PCR; TCRdb lists only in-frame clones, some missing. The sample has tens of thousands of clones; about nine tenths are singletons. Germline values: CDR1 SGHRS, CDR2 YFSETQ. The CDR3 length is 14 residues. The V end lost 0 bases, the J end lost 4 bases, and 10 bases lay between the germline ends. The TCR originated in an adult with an advanced solid tumor such as melanoma, head and neck, liver or kidney cancer. The sample was CD4+ or CD8+ T cells sorted from blood, taken in a trial of the OX40 agonist ivuxolimab. This rearrangement joins TRBV5-1 to TRBJ1-2; no clear D. As DNA, the CDR3 is TGCGCCAGCAGCTTGGAAGGGCGGGGCTATGGCTACACCTTC. It encodes CASSLEGRGYGYTF.